The sequence of this T cell receptor beta chain was determined in a study of blood T cell repertoires in COVID-19. Looking at the study overall: Specimens from acute and convalescent COVID-19 originated in the United States, Italy and Spain. T cells, B-cell-depleted T cells, or PBMCs provided the cDNA or gDNA that served as material.

The CDR3 consists of 14 residues. Looked up from germline, CDR1 is MNHEY and CDR2 is SVGAGI. The V end lost 2 bases, the J end lost 13 bases, and 15 bases lay between the germline ends. The data were produced by immunoSEQ multiplex PCR, yet TCRdb's version contains in-frame clones alone and is incomplete. The table includes a few hundred thousand clones, 87% detected once. This clonotype originated in a man in his forties with active or convalescent COVID-19. The chain employs TRBV6-5 and TRBJ1-6, with TRBD1 as a possible D gene (6 bases). Input material: peripheral blood. The CDR3 DNA reads TGTGCCAGCAGTTACCTACAGGGAGAGACGCCCCTCCACTTT. It yields the protein CASSYLQGETPLHF.